Below, 26 T cell receptor beta chains from the same sample are listed, as sequenced in a study of spatial heterogeneity in lung cancer. Time point defined: sample taken at primary tumor resection. TCRdb ran MiXCR on the 5' RACE reads and lists one entry per CDR3 protein. Among roughly 13,000 distinct CDR3 sequences listed, around 4% were seen once. Source: PBMCs, taken at surgery. The source is a male donor with early-stage non-small cell lung cancer.

This clonotype was picked up a small number of times. The junction differs from germline at one of its ends, possibly a read error. This sequence joins TRBV5-6 and TRBJ2-3, with TRBD2 identical over 12 bases. The CDR3 totals 16 residues. CDR1 is SGHDT, CDR2 YYEEEE, per germline. CDR3: CASSQLAGGLGDTQYF. The CDR3 DNA reads TGCGCCAGCAGCCAACTAGCGGGGGGATTAGGGGATACGCAGTATTTT.

In its sample, this clonotype was seen many times. The gene calls are TRBV5-6 and TRBJ2-1, with 9 bases aligning to TRBD1. The CDR3 contains 15 residues. Losses at the gene ends were 4 bases for V and 1 base for J; bases not matched to a gene: 3. Per germline, CDR1 SGHDT and CDR2 YYEEEE. CDR3 in amino acids: CASSPGTGSYNEQFF. CDR3 nucleotides: TGTGCCAGCAGCCCTGGGACAGGGTCCTACAATGAGCAGTTCTTC.

This clonotype occurred many times. The chain has TRBV7-2 and TRBJ2-3; 8 bases fit TRBD1. Unmatched junction bases numbered 11, after V lost 2 bases and J lost 4 bases. Germline CDR1 reads SGHTA; CDR2 reads FQGNSA. The CDR3 contains 17 residues. CDR3: CASSLRVRQGPADTQYF. In nucleotides, the CDR3 is TGTGCCAGCAGCTTAAGGGTCCGACAGGGGCCCGCAGATACGCAGTATTTT.

This clonotype came up many times. The chain carries TRBV6-1 and TRBJ2-5; TRBD1 might be the D (6 bases). From germline, CDR1 is MNHNS and CDR2 SASEGT. This CDR3 is built from 14 residues. Trimming stripped 7 bases from V and 5 bases from J, with 17 bases between. CDR3 bases: TGTGCCAGCATACTTTGGTCCCAGGGGGAGACCCAGTACTTC. It encodes CASILWSQGETQYF.

In its sample, this clonotype was seen many times. The J gene is TRBJ1-2, the V gene TRBV6-5, with unresolved D. Per the germline V gene, CDR1 is MNHEY and CDR2 is SVGAGI. V was shortened by 5 bases and J by 0 bases, with 10 bases between the two germline ends. CDR3 length: 14 residues. CDR3 protein: CASSRQPANYGYTF. CDR3 DNA: TGTGCCAGCAGTCGTCAGCCCGCTAACTATGGCTACACCTTC.

V is TRBV5-6 and J is TRBJ2-7; no definite D call. The CDR3 runs 14 residues. Germline V gene sequence: CDR1 SGHDT, CDR2 YYEEEE. Between the trimmed V and J ends, which lost 0 bases and 5 bases, there was a span of 12 bases. Written as DNA, the CDR3 is TGTGCCAGCAGCTTGGGACACCTAAGACACGAGCAGTACTTC. Translated, it gives CASSLGHLRHEQYF. Based on the CDR3 plus reference TRBV5-6 and TRBJ2-7, the full variable domain is DAGVTQSPTHLIKTRGQQVTLRCSPKSGHDTVSWYQQALGQGPQFIFQYYEEEERQRGNFPDRFSGHQFPNYSSELNVNALLLGDSALYLCASSLGHLRHEQYFGPGTRLTVT.

This clonotype was detected many times. The chain is built from TRBV6-2 or TRBV6-3 and TRBJ2-4, with D tentatively TRBD2 (6 bases). Trimming stripped 6 bases from V and 7 bases from J, with 19 bases between. Germline values: CDR1 MNHEY, CDR2 SVGEGT. CDR3 length: 15 amino acids. The CDR3: CASSPGPGGANIQYF. The CDR3 region has the DNA TGTGCCAGCAGCCCGGGACCCGGCGGGGCCAACATTCAGTACTTC.

There are many counts of this clonotype. The chain combines TRBV6-6 with TRBJ2-5; D assignment may be TRBD1 or TRBD2 (6 bases each). CDR1 and CDR2 from the germline V gene are MNHNY and SVGAGI (reference sequence). Trimming took 4 bases from V and 3 from J, leaving 9 bases between them. There are 13 residues in the CDR3. Here the CDR3 DNA reads TGTGCCAGCAGTTTAGGGGGGAAAGAGACCCAGTACTTC. It codes for CASSLGGKETQYF.

This clonotype was counted many times. J is TRBJ2-3 and V is TRBV10-2, with D possibly being TRBD2 (5 bases). Trimming took off 3 bases at V and 3 bases at J, with 10 bases between the two ends. The CDR3 has 14 residues. The germline V gene has CDR1 WSHSY and CDR2 SAAADI. The CDR3 DNA reads TGCGCCAGCAGTGACGGGGAAGGGACAGATACGCAGTATTTT. Protein sequence: CASSDGEGTDTQYF.

In this sample, this clonotype turned up many times. The rearrangement uses TRBV10-3 and TRBJ2-7, with unresolved D. V was shortened by 6 bases and J by 4 bases, with 10 bases between the two germline ends. CDR1 ENHRY and CDR2 SYGVKD come from the germline V gene. This CDR3 spans 12 amino acids. The CDR3 here is CAIRSTEYEQYF. The CDR3 nucleotides read TGTGCCATCAGGTCGACTGAGTACGAGCAGTACTTC.

In this sample, this clonotype turned up many times. This rearrangement joins TRBV5-1 to TRBJ2-3; 9 positions agree with TRBD2. From germline, CDR1 is SGHRS and CDR2 YFSETQ. The CDR3 sequence is 15 residues long. The ends lost 2 bases at V and 3 bases at J; junction bases unmatched: 4. The CDR3 spells CASSFKAGGTDTQYF. The CDR3 coding sequence is TGCGCCAGCAGCTTCAAGGCGGGAGGGACAGATACGCAGTATTTT.

This clonotype occurred many times. The chain employs TRBV28 and TRBJ1-5; 10 bases are a match to TRBD1. V was clipped by 5 bases and J by 0 bases; unmatched bases: 10. This CDR3 is built from 18 residues. Per germline, CDR1 MDHEN and CDR2 SYDVKM. In DNA, the CDR3 is TGTGCCAGCAGTAACCCGGACAGGGGGAAATATAGCAATCAGCCCCAGCATTTT. This encodes CASSNPDRGKYSNQPQHF.

This clonotype was recorded many times. The V and J genes are TRBV5-1 and TRBJ2-1; D is perhaps TRBD2 (5 bases). Germline-derived CDR1 and CDR2 are SGHRS and YFSETQ. This CDR3 spans 15 amino acids. Trimming pared 4 bases from V and 0 bases from J, leaving 11 bases between. CDR3 in DNA: TGCGCCAGCAGCCCTGGACTTGGCTCCTACAATGAGCAGTTCTTC. This codes for CASSPGLGSYNEQFF. Full variable domain (remainder filled in from reference TRBV5-1 and TRBJ2-1): KAGVTQTPRYLIKTRGQQVTLSCSPISGHRSVSWYQQTPGQGLQFLFEYFSETQRNKGNFPGRFSGRQFSNSRSEMNVSTLELGDSALYLCASSPGLGSYNEQFFGPGTRLTVL.

This clonotype was observed many times. The V gene is TRBV12-3 or TRBV12-4, the J gene TRBJ2-5; 8 bases fit TRBD1. The CDR3 contains 14 residues. V shed 6 bases, J shed 5 bases, and the junction held 8 bases outside the gene matches. The CDR3 DNA reads TGTGCCAGCAGCACTGACAGGGGAGGCGAGACCCAGTACTTC. As protein: CASSTDRGGETQYF.

At least ten counts were recorded for this clonotype. The chain couples TRBV7-3 to TRBJ2-2; a weak D match, TRBD1 (5 bases). Trimming cost V 10 bases and J 7 bases, with 19 bases left between them. This CDR3 is 14 amino acids long. The germline V gene encodes CDR1 SGHTA and CDR2 FQGTGA. As DNA, the CDR3 is TGTGCCACCACTGACCAGGGCTGGGGCGGGGAGCTGTTTTTT. Its protein product is CATTDQGWGGELFF.

This clonotype has a count of ten or more. CDR3: CASRGTGGTDTQYF. CDR3 DNA sequence: TGCGCCAGCAGAGGGACAGGGGGCACAGATACGCAGTATTTT. The genes are TRBV10-1 and TRBJ2-3; TRBD1 aligns across 10 bases. The CDR3 is 14 residues long. Germline V lookup: CDR1 WNHNN, CDR2 SYGVQD (reference sequence). Trimming cost V 6 bases and J 1 base; bases outside gene matches: 1.

This clonotype was recorded many times. The V and J genes are TRBV7-3 and TRBJ2-2, with a weak D call TRBD1 (6 bases). The CDR3 runs 13 residues. V dropped 5 bases and J dropped 6 bases, with 10 bases sitting between them. Germline V gives CDR1 SGHTA, CDR2 FQGTGA. The CDR3 reads CASSDRFAGELFF. In DNA form, the CDR3 reads TGTGCCAGCAGCGACAGGTTTGCCGGGGAGCTGTTTTTT.

Ten or more counts support this clonotype. V and J are TRBV27 and TRBJ2-7; 9 bases match TRBD1. Germline CDR1 and CDR2: MNHEY and SMNVEV (reference sequence). The CDR3 length is 13 residues. V lost 4 bases to trimming and J lost 7 bases; unmatched junction nucleotides: 5. CDR3 region: CASSWGQGWEQYF. In DNA form, the CDR3 reads TGTGCCAGCAGTTGGGGACAGGGATGGGAGCAGTACTTC.

This clonotype occurred many times. The CDR3 is CSVEEYDSNTGELFF. The CDR3 bases are TGCAGCGTTGAAGAGTACGACTCGAACACCGGGGAGCTGTTTTTT. The chain is built from TRBV29-1 and TRBJ2-2; D is uncertain. There are 15 residues in the CDR3. The germline gives CDR1 SQVTM, CDR2 ANQGSEA. Trimming removed 0 bases from V and 0 bases from J, with 8 bases in between.

This clonotype turned up a few times. This chain joins TRBV7-9 and TRBJ2-3; 9 bases fit TRBD1. Per germline, CDR1 SEHNR and CDR2 FQNEAQ (reference sequence). The CDR3 runs to 15 residues. The ends lost 4 bases at V and 1 base at J; junction bases unmatched: 3. As DNA, the CDR3 is TGTGCCAGCAGCTCCCGGGACAGGGGCACAGATACGCAGTATTTT. Translation gives CASSSRDRGTDTQYF.

For this clonotype: This may stem from a read error, because a much larger clone lies one nucleotide away. V gene TRBV7-2 combines with J gene TRBJ1-3, with 8 bases identical to TRBD1. The CDR3 is made up of 15 amino acids. Germline-derived CDR1 and CDR2 are SGHTA and FQGNSA. The CDR3 reads CANSLDRGAGNTIYF. CDR3 DNA sequence: TGTGCCAACAGCTTAGACAGGGGAGCTGGAAACACCATATATTTT.

The table lists this clonotype with a count of one. The V call is TRBV4-2, the J call TRBJ1-6; D gene unclear. Germline V lookup: CDR1 LGHNA, CDR2 YNFKEQ. The V end lost 2 bases, the J end lost 3 bases, and 8 bases lay between the germline ends. The CDR3 loop spans 15 amino acids. The CDR3 loop is CASSQSNSYNSPLHF. DNA for the CDR3: TGTGCCAGCAGCCAAAGTAACAGCTATAATTCACCCCTCCACTTT.

This clonotype was seen ten or more times. The rearrangement uses TRBV5-6 and TRBJ2-2; 8 bases fit TRBD1. This CDR3 is built from 17 residues. Germline loops: CDR1 SGHDT, CDR2 YYEEEE. The junction had 8 bases not matched to a gene; V was cut back by 0 bases and J by 4 bases. The CDR3 loop reads CASSLALTGVGTGELFF. In DNA, the CDR3 is TGTGCCAGCAGCTTGGCCTTGACAGGGGTTGGCACCGGGGAGCTGTTTTTT.

This clonotype has a count of ten or more. The chain combines TRBV9 with TRBJ2-2; 7 nucleotides agree with TRBD1. Germline V gives CDR1 SGDLS, CDR2 YYNGEE. The CDR3 is 15 residues long. V lost 3 bases to trimming and J lost 5 bases; unmatched junction nucleotides: 7. CDR3 protein: CASSEGTVPTGELFF. The CDR3 DNA reads TGTGCCAGCAGCGAGGGGACAGTACCGACCGGGGAGCTGTTTTTT.

The chain links TRBV18 to TRBJ1-3; a weak D match, TRBD1 (6 bases). The CDR3 runs to 15 residues. Germline V lookup: CDR1 KGHSH, CDR2 LQKENI. The germline V and J ends were trimmed by 6 bases and 2 bases, with 14 bases remaining between them. This CDR3 reads CASSSGQKTGNTIYF. CDR3 DNA sequence: TGTGCCAGCTCGTCCGGACAGAAGACTGGAAACACCATATATTTT.

There are many counts of this clonotype. The V gene is TRBV6-5, the J gene TRBJ1-2, with 9 bases lining up with TRBD1. Germline CDR1 is MNHEY and CDR2 is SVGAGI. This CDR3 region has 17 residues. V dropped 4 bases and J dropped 4; count of bases not matched to a gene: 13. The CDR3 is CASSSRSGTGMGYGYTF. The CDR3 coding sequence is TGTGCCAGCAGTTCCCGCTCCGGGACAGGGATGGGCTATGGCTACACCTTC.